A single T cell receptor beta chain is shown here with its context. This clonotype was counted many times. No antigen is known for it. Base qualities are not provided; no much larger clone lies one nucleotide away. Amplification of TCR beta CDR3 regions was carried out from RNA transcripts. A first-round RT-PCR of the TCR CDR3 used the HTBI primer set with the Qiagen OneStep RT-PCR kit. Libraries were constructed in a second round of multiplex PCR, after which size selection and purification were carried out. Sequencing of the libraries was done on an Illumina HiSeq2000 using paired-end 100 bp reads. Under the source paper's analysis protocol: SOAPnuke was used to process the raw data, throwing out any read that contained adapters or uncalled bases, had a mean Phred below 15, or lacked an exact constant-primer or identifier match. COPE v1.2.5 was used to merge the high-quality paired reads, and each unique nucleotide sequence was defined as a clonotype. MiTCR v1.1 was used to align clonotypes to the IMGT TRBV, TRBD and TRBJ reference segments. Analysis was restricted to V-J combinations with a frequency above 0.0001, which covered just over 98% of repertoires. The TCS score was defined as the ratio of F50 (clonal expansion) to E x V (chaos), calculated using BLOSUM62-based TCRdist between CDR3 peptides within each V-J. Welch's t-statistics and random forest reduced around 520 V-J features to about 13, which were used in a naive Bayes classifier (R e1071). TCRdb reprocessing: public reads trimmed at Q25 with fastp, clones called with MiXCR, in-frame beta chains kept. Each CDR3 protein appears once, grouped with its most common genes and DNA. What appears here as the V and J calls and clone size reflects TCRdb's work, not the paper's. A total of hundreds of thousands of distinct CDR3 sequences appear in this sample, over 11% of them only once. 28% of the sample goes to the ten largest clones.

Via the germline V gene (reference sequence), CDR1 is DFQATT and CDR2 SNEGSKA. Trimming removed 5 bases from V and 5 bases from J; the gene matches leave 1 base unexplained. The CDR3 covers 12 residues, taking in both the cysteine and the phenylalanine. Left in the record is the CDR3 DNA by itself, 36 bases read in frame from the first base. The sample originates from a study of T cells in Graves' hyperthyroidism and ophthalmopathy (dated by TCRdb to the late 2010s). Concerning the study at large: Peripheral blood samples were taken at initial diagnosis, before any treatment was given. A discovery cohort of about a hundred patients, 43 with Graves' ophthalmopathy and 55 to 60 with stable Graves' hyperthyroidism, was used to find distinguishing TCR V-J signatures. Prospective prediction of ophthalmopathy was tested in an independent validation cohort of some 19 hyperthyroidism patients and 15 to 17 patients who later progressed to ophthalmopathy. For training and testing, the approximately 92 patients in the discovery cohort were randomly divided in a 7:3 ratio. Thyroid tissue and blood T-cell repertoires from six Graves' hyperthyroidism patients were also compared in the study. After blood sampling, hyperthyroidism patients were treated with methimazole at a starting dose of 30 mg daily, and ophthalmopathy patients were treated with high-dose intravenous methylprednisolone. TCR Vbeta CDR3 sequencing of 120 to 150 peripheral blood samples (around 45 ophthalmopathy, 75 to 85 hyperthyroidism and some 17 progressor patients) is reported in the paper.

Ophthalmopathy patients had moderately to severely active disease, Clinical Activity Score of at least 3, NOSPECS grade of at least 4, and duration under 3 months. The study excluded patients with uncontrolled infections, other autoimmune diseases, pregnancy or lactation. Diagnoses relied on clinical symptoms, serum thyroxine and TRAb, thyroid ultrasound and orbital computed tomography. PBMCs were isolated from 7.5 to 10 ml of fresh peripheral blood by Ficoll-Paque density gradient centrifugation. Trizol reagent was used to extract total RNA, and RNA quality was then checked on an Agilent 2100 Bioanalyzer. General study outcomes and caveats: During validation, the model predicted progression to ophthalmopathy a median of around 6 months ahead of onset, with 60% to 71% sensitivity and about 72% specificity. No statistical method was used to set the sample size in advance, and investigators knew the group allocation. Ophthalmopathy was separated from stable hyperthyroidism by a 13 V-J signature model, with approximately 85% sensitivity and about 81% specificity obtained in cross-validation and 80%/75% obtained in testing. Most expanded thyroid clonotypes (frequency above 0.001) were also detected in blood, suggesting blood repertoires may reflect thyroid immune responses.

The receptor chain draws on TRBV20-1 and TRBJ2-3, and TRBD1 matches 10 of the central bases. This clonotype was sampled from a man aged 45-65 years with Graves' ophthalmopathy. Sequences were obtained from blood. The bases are TGCAGTGCTGGGACAGGGGAAGATACGCAGTATTTT. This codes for CSAGTGEDTQYF.